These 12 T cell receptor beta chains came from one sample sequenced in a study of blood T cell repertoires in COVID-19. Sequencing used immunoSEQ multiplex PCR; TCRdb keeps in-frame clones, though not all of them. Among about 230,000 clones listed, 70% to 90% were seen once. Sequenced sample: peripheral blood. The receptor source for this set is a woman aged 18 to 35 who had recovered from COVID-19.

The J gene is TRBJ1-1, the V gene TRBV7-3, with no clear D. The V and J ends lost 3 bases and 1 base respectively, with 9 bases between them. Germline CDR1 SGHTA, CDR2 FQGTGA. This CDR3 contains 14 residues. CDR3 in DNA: TGTGCCAGCAGCTTCCTGCCCGGGAACACTGAAGCTTTCTTT. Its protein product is CASSFLPGNTEAFF.

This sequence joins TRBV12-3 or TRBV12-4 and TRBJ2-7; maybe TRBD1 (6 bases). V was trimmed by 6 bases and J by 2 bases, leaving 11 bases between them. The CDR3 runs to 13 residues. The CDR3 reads CASRRNRAYEQYF. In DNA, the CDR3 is TGTGCCAGCAGAAGAAACAGGGCCTACGAGCAGTACTTC.

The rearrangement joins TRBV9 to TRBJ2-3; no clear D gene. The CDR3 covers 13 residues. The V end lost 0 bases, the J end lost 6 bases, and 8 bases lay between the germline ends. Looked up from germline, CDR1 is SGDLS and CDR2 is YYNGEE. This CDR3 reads CASSVAGPDTQYF. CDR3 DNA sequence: TGTGCCAGCAGCGTAGCCGGTCCGGATACGCAGTATTTT. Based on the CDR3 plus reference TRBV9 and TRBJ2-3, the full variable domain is DSGVTQTPKHLITATGQRVTLRCSPRSGDLSVYWYQQSLDQGLQFLIQYYNGEERAKGNILERFSAQQFPDLHSELNLSSLELGDSALYFCASSVAGPDTQYFGPGTRLTVL.

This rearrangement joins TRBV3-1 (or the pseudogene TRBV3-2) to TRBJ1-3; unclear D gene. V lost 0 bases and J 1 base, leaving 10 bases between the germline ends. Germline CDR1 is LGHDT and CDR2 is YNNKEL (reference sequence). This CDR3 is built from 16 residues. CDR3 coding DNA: TGTGCCAGCAGCCAAGATGAAACAGTTTCTGGAAACACCATATATTTT. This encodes CASSQDETVSGNTIYF.

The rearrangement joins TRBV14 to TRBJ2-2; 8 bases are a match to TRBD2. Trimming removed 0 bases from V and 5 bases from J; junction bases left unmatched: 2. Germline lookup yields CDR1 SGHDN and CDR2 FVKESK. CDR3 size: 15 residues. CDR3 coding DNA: TGTGCCAGCAGCCAAGAAACGGGGGGGACCGGGGAGCTGTTTTTT. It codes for CASSQETGGTGELFF. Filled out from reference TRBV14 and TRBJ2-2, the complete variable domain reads EAGVTQFPSHSVIEKGQTVTLRCDPISGHDNLYWYRRVMGKEIKFLLHFVKESKQDESGMPNNRFLAERTGGTYSTLKVQPAELEDSGVYFCASSQETGGTGELFFGEGSRLTVL.

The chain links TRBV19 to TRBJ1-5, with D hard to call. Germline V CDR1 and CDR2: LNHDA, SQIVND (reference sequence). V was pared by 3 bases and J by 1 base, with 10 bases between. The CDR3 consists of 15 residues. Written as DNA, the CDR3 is TGTGCCAGTAGTATTAACGGTCAAAGCAATCAGCCCCAGCATTTT. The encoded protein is CASSINGQSNQPQHF.

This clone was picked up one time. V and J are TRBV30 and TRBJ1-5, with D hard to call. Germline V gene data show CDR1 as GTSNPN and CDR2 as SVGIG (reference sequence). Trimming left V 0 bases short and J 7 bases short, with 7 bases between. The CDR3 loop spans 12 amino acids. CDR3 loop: CAWSVRSQPQHF. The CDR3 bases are TGTGCCTGGAGTGTACGGTCCCAGCCCCAGCATTTT.

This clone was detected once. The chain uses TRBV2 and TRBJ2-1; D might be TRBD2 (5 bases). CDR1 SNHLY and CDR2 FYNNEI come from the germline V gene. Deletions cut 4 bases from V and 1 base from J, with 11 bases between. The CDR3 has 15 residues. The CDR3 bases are TGTGCCAGCAGTGCCTGGACGGGGTCCTACAATGAGCAGTTCTTC. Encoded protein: CASSAWTGSYNEQFF. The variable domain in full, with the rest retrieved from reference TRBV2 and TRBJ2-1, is EPEVTQTPSHQVTQMGQEVILRCVPISNHLYFYWYRQILGQKVEFLVSFYNNEISEKSEIFDDQFSVERPDGSNFTLKIRSTKLEDSAMYFCASSAWTGSYNEQFFGPGTRLTVL.

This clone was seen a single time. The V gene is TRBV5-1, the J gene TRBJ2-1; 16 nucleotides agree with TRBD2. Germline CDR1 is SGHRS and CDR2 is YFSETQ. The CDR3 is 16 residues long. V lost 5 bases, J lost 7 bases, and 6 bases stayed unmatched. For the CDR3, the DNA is TGCGCCAGCAGACCACCGGGACTAGCGGGAGGGAATGAGCAGTTCTTC. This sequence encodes CASRPPGLAGGNEQFF.

For the CDR3, the DNA is TGTGCCAGCGGCGTTCCCATCCGCAGCGCGAGCTCCTACGAGCAGTACTTC. Translating it yields CASGVPIRSASSYEQYF. The chain couples TRBV27 to TRBJ2-7; D gene uncertain. Trimming removed 8 bases at V and 0 bases at J, with 23 bases between. Germline-derived CDR1 and CDR2 are MNHEY and SMNVEV (reference sequence). The CDR3 extends over 17 amino acids.

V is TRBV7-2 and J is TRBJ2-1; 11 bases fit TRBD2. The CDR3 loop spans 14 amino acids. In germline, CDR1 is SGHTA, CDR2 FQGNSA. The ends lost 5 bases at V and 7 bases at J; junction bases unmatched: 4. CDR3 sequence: CASSTSGRGNEQFF. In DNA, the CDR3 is TGTGCCAGCAGCACTAGCGGGAGAGGTAATGAGCAGTTCTTC.

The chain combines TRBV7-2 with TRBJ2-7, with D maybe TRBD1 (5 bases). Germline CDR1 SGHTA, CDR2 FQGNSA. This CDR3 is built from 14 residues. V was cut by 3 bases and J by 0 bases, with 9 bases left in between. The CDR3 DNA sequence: TGTGCCAGCAGCTTGGCAGGGCCCTCCTACGAGCAGTACTTC. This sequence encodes CASSLAGPSYEQYF.